Following are 2 T cell receptor beta chains from one sample sequenced in a study of blood T cells in healthy people across ages. A sample-barcoded 5' primer and a J-beta primer mix were used in a second PCR of roughly 7 to 12 cycles. Using its own MiXCR run on the 5' RACE reads, TCRdb lists one record per CDR3 protein. Of some 940,000 distinct CDR3 sequences in the sample, under 35% were seen once. The sample was also linked to a second study, of T cells of mothers and their children.

Sequenced input: blood. These TCRs come from a woman aged 40 to 50 in good health.

Comment on this clonotype: Possible read error: a much larger clone is one base away. It is likely a read error, because the conserved phenylalanine at the end of the CDR3 is missing. V gene TRBV7-6 combines with J gene TRBJ2-6; D might be TRBD2 (5 bases). This CDR3 region has 17 residues. The V gene lost 0 bases and the J gene lost 9 bases, with 18 bases spanning the gap. The germline V gene has CDR1 SGHVS and CDR2 FNYEAQ. The CDR3 sequence: CASSLALVWEGGNVLTV. In DNA, the CDR3 is TGTGCCAGCAGCTTAGCCCTTGTCTGGGAAGGAGGCAACGTCCTGACTGTC.

The genes are TRBV6-6 and TRBJ2-3, with D possibly being TRBD2 (7 bases). The CDR3 sequence is 16 residues long. In germline, CDR1 is MNHNY, CDR2 SVGAGI (reference sequence). V lost 6 bases and J 4 bases, leaving 20 bases between the germline ends. The CDR3 DNA sequence: TGTGCCAGCAGCCGTCGAGGGGGGGCGTTTTCAGATACGCAGTATTTT. Amino acid sequence: CASSRRGGAFSDTQYF.